This T cell receptor beta chain was found in a study of cytomegalovirus exposure and HLA in healthy donors (dated by TCRdb to the late 2010s). For the wider study: An earlier analysis of several hundred of the donors reported over 250 Gb of sequence data and 90 million to 120 million unique TCR beta sequences obtained from some 200 million T cells. Approximately 300 gigabases of sequencing data and roughly 80 million unique TCR sequences made up an early release that covered several hundred HLA-typed donors. Of the roughly 400 genotyped donors, approximately 83% fell in the genetic ancestry cluster associated with self-reported Caucasian donors. The study aimed to test whether cataloging public T cell receptors could reveal signatures of past pathogen exposure. Using immunosequencing, the study profiled T cell repertoires from roughly 650 subjects and related those repertoires to cytomegalovirus serostatus. Along with the roughly 670-subject first cohort, a separate validation cohort of around 110 different subjects was used. To predict cytomegalovirus infection status, the study brought together high-throughput TCR immunosequencing, statistical association of individual TCRs with disease status, and machine learning. A later analysis re-examined previously published TCR beta repertoires from hundreds of donors and added high-resolution HLA genotyping to investigate patterns of TCR occurrence. In the later analysis, no new phenotypic data were used to find candidate immune exposures; instead, reliance was placed on TCR beta sequences and their occurrence across donors. An earlier analysis of several hundred of the donors applied high-throughput TCR beta sequencing to assess whether each TCR beta V gene segment acted as functional or pseudogenic. Donor age, sex, ethnicity and CMV serostatus were collected together with the repertoire data. A later genetic analysis used genome-wide SNP genotypes for about three fifths of the 666 donors, treating that subset as a discovery cohort. Every discovery cohort repertoire had been produced on one sequencing platform. HLA typing covered class I and class II loci at four-digit resolution. The number of donors typed differed by locus, with roughly 620-630 for A, B, C, DRB1 and DQB1, roughly 550 for DQA1, 600 to 610 for DPA1, and some 450 for DPB1. Four or five DR-DQ haplotypes were treated as single units for association and clustering because of strong linkage in the cohort. Among some 400 genotyped donors of the cohort, an average of around 220,000 unique TCR beta nucleotide sequences was sequenced per donor, of which approximately 18% were non-productive. Study-wide conclusions, independent of this receptor: Presence/absence analyses assumed roughly uniform sequencing depth across donors, an assumption that may not hold. A later analysis found that HLA-associated TCR beta chains were more clonally expanded and had lower generation probabilities than equally common non-associated chains. A later genetic analysis associated a missense DCLRE1C variant with V-gene and J-gene trimming of TCR beta chains, and an independent cohort replicated the association. When HLA alleles, especially DR and DQ, strongly co-occurred, TCR associations were difficult to assign to individual alleles. In a later genetic analysis, fewer N-insertions in productive TCRs were reported among donors in an Asian-associated ancestry cluster than the roughly 710-donor mean. A further reported finding was that TCR beta sequences accurately predicted the HLA-A and HLA-B alleles for most subjects in the first cohort. The study gave a list of under 200 TCR beta chains associated with cytomegalovirus. Linkage disequilibrium might explain the correlated functional status among segregating V segments, but an unknown experimental factor could not be ruled out. A few of the identified cytomegalovirus-associated TCR beta chains were confirmed in vitro to be specific for cytomegalovirus antigens. Most TCR sequences were seen in very few donors, while some public TCRs were found in many individuals. In an earlier analysis of around 600 of the donors, most TCR beta V segments appeared in productive rearrangements about 87% or about 30% of the time, broadly matching IMGT annotations. In this cohort, only TCR beta chains were sequenced, and detectable features were limited by the absence of alpha or paired-chain data. Most CMV-associated TCR beta chains appeared to be HLA-restricted in a later analysis, and the HLA associations seemed to be driven largely by CMV exposure. According to a later analysis, parvovirus B19, influenza, CMV and Epstein-Barr virus appeared linked to several top co-occurrence clusters. Some IMGT-functional V segments, including TRBV6-2 and TRBV6-3, could not be distinguished by the 87-base-pair reads and were therefore excluded. In a later analysis, TCR association rates were found to vary across HLA loci, with the most associated TCRs seen for DRB1 alleles and the fewest for HLA-C alleles. CMV serostatus was the only immune exposure information available for the cohort. According to the authors, the approach could potentially be generalized to other disease states and immunological phenotypes. A cluster of highly shared sequence variants was judged likely to represent a technical artifact of the sequencing pipeline. In a later analysis, around 17,000 TCR beta sequences were associated with specific HLA alleles at a false discovery rate of 0.05. Because some donors lacked HLA typing at each locus, the association tests relied only on the typed subset. Because counts were too low, seventeen rarely observed V segments, including chromosome 9 orphons, were excluded from the earlier analysis of 587 of the donors. The classifier was reported to diagnose cytomegalovirus status with high specificity and sensitivity in both the original and validation cohorts.

The V end loses 7 bases and the J end loses 0 bases, and a stretch of 4 bases separates them. For CDR1 and CDR2, the germline V gene (reference sequence) lists SEHNR and FQNEAQ. The CDR3 measures 12 amino acids from cysteine to phenylalanine. CDR3 DNA is the only sequence kept; it has 36 bases, read in frame from the first base. The cohort consisted of some 670 healthy bone marrow donors. Cohort members were all nominally healthy when sampled, although unrecorded immune exposures were likely present. The donor tested CMV seronegative, placing the donor among the 300 to 400 seronegative members of the cohort. A peripheral blood sample was collected from each donor, and TCR beta sequencing was performed on peripheral blood mononuclear cells. The Qiagen DNeasy Blood Extraction Kit was used to extract genomic DNA from the blood cell samples. Note on this clone: The antigen it recognizes is unknown.

Receptor amplification or capture employed the immunoSEQ multiplex PCR assay. The multiplex PCR relied on a mix of 60 forward primers for TCR Vbeta segments and 13 reverse primers for TCR Jbeta segments. The CDR3 region of rearranged TCR beta genes was amplified from genomic DNA with a multiplex PCR assay. The Illumina HiSeq System was used to sequence the amplified TCR beta libraries as 87-base-pair reads. Per the source publication's procedure: Across the 640 or so repertoires, a later analysis counted about 81 million unique TCR beta chains, roughly 11 million of which were shared by at least two donors. To remove PCR and sequencing errors, raw reads were error-corrected and collapsed into unique sequences using a nearest-neighbor algorithm that merged closely related sequences. To assign V, D and J gene segments, CDR3 sequences were aligned to IMGT reference sequences. For a sequence to be retained, a match of at least six nucleotides was required to both a V gene segment and a J gene segment. Rearrangements were classified as productive when the CDR3 lacked stop codons and remained in frame with V and J, and all other rearrangements were classified as non-productive. Following IMGT convention, CDR3 was defined as the stretch from the second conserved V-encoded cysteine up to the conserved J-encoded phenylalanine. Sequences without an unambiguous match to a single V gene segment were excluded from the earlier analysis of approximately 600 of the donors. In an earlier analysis of approximately 500 of the donors, a V segment was called functional when productive rearrangements were above 56.7%, and segregating when the standard deviation between donors exceeded 5%. A statistical classification framework was built to diagnose cytomegalovirus status from the catalog of TCR beta chain sequences. In a later analysis, TCR nucleotide sequences were compared against IMGT/GENE-DB human TR gene sequences so that V and J genes could be assigned. The TCRdist pipeline was used in a later analysis to assign CDR3 sequences and most-parsimonious VDJ recombination scenarios. In a later analysis, each TCR beta chain was defined by its CDR3 amino acid sequence together with its V-gene family, and reads lacking a unique V-gene family were excluded. To address suspected cross-contamination and a sequencing artifact, a later analysis removed 592 highly shared, low-generation-probability nucleotide sequences. A later analysis calculated a clonal expansion index for each public chain from normalized within-repertoire ranks of inferred template counts. Generation probabilities in a later analysis came from a VDJ recombination model fitted to out-of-frame rearrangements, and those results were checked against IGoR. In a later analysis, TCR-TCR, TCR-HLA and TCR-CMV co-occurrence was scored with hypergeometric tests, and a repertoire-size bias correction was applied to TCR pairs. To estimate false discovery rates, a later analysis permuted the HLA or CMV assignments 20 times. A later analysis grouped co-occurring TCRs with DBSCAN, adding TCRdist sequence similarity when clustering within HLA-allele-positive subsets. Repertoires with fewer than 30,000 or more than 120,000 public chains, plus five repertoires with anomalous nucleotide sharing, were excluded from co-occurrence clustering. In TCRdb, the immuneACCESS table is reduced to in-frame sequences with V and J assigned. These tables do not hold every clone; where another copy was compared, an unresolved V gene accounts for under half, and the others remain unexplained. The V and J calls and clone size come from that table; D and trimming were worked out from the DNA. The table for this sample lists 60,000 to 80,000 clones. The ten largest account for about 0.82% of the sample.

The origin of this receptor is a boy aged 10-17 years in good health and CMV-seronegative. Rearrangement joined TRBV7-9 to TRBJ2-1; the D gene identity is not certain. Specimen: PBMCs. The DNA reads as follows: TGTGCCAGCATGAGCTCCTACAATGAGCAGTTCTTC. This gives the protein CASMSSYNEQFF.